The 23 T cell receptor beta chains given below trace back to one sample, sequenced in a study of T cell responses to AZD1222 COVID-19 vaccine. The data were produced by immunoSEQ multiplex PCR, yet TCRdb's version contains in-frame clones alone and is incomplete. The sample holds 150,000 or so clones, approximately 90% seen once. The specimen comprised peripheral blood, sampled on day 0 of AZD1222 vaccination. Receptor source: an adult in good health.

This chain connects TRBV7-9 to TRBJ1-4; 10 bases align to TRBD1. Looked up from germline, CDR1 is SEHNR and CDR2 is FQNEAQ (reference sequence). The CDR3 length is 16 residues. V lost 5 bases, J lost 8 bases, and 11 bases stayed unmatched. The CDR3 sequence is CASSNDRGQGREKLFF. The CDR3, as DNA: TGTGCCAGCAGCAACGACAGGGGGCAGGGGAGGGAAAAACTGTTTTTT.

The rearrangement joins TRBV12-3 or TRBV12-4 to TRBJ1-5; no definite D call. V shed 5 bases and J shed 5 bases, with 7 bases lying between them. This CDR3 is built from 12 residues. The CDR3 protein is CASSNGHQPQHF. The CDR3 DNA sequence: TGTGCCAGCAGTAACGGGCATCAGCCCCAGCATTTT.

This rearrangement joins TRBV29-1 to TRBJ2-3, with TRBD2 matching 13 bases. Germline V lookup: CDR1 SQVTM, CDR2 ANQGSEA. J was trimmed by 2 bases and V by 0 bases; bases with no gene match: 5. The CDR3 consists of 17 residues. This CDR3 reads CSVEDLGTSGATDTQYF. As DNA, the CDR3 is TGCAGCGTTGAAGATCTTGGGACTAGCGGGGCCACAGATACGCAGTATTTT.

This chain connects TRBV28 to TRBJ2-7; the D gene is possibly TRBD2 (6 bases). The CDR3 totals 12 residues. The germline V gene has CDR1 MDHEN and CDR2 SYDVKM. V was pared by 11 bases and J by 9 bases, with 20 bases between. CDR3 nucleotide sequence: TGTGCCCTCGGGACTGAGACCCTGGGGCAGTACTTC. It specifies CALGTETLGQYF. Full variable domain (outside the CDR3, taken from reference TRBV28 and TRBJ2-7): DVKVTQSSRYLVKRTGEKVFLECVQDMDHENMFWYRQDPGLGLRLIYFSYDVKMKEKGDIPEGYSVSREKKERFSLILESASTNQTSMYLCALGTETLGQYFGPGTRLTVT.

CDR3 sequence: CASSSGHLKDAPWKLFF. CDR3 bases: TGTGCCAGCAGTTCCGGACACTTGAAAGACGCCCCTTGGAAACTGTTTTTT. The V gene is TRBV28, the J gene TRBJ1-4; D is possibly TRBD1 (5 bases). This CDR3 spans 17 amino acids. Germline V lookup: CDR1 MDHEN, CDR2 SYDVKM. Trimming left V 4 bases short and J 11 bases short, with 26 bases between.

V gene TRBV19 combines with J gene TRBJ2-6; 12 bases map to TRBD1. The CDR3 has 21 amino acids. The V and J ends lost 6 bases and 0 bases, in that order; junction bases with no gene match: 15. From germline, CDR1 is LNHDA and CDR2 SQIVND (reference sequence). DNA for the CDR3: TGTGCCAGTAGCCTCTTCGGGACAGGGGGCGTTTTGAGCTCTGGGGCCAACGTCCTGACTTTC. This codes for CASSLFGTGGVLSSGANVLTF.

V usage is TRBV15 and J usage is TRBJ1-2; a possible D gene is TRBD1 (5 bases). The CDR3 totals 17 residues. With 1 base removed from V and 8 bases from J, the gap between germline ends came to 23 bases. Looked up from germline, CDR1 is LNHNV and CDR2 is YYDKDF (reference sequence). CDR3 coding DNA: TGTGCCACCAGCAGAGGCCGGGATATCACATCCCGGGGGGGCTACACCTTC. Amino acid sequence: CATSRGRDITSRGGYTF.

The rearrangement uses TRBV5-1 and TRBJ2-6, with a weak D call TRBD1 (5 bases). CDR3 length: 16 amino acids. V lost 6 bases, J lost 0 bases, and 13 bases lay in between. Germline V lookup: CDR1 SGHRS, CDR2 YFSETQ. CDR3 DNA: TGCGCCAGCAAGGCAGGGCTTACCTCTGGGGCCAACGTCCTGACTTTC. Translating gives CASKAGLTSGANVLTF.

The chain employs TRBV29-1 and TRBJ2-3; TRBD2 matches 11 bases. CDR1 and CDR2 from the germline V gene are SQVTM and ANQGSEA. V shed 5 bases and J 1 base; nucleotides not matched to a gene: 2. The CDR3 sequence is 14 residues long. The CDR3 region is CSVQGLAGTDTQYF. The CDR3, as DNA: TGCAGCGTTCAGGGACTAGCGGGCACAGATACGCAGTATTTT.

This rearrangement joins TRBV3-1 (or the pseudogene TRBV3-2) to TRBJ1-1; no firm D call. Germline V gene data show CDR1 as LGHDT and CDR2 as YNNKEL (reference sequence). V lost 1 base and J lost 3, with 15 bases in between. This CDR3 is built from 16 residues. CDR3 DNA: TGTGCCAGCAGCCAAGCTCGTGCGGTCAGCTACACTGAAGCTTTCTTT. It encodes CASSQARAVSYTEAFF.

The V gene is TRBV7-2, the J gene TRBJ2-7; D not resolved. The V end was cut by 1 base, the J end by 5 bases, with 9 bases between. Germline V gives CDR1 SGHTA, CDR2 FQGNSA. The CDR3 sequence is 13 residues long. CDR3 sequence: CASSLGLRNEQYF. The CDR3 DNA reads as TGTGCCAGCAGCTTAGGTCTAAGAAACGAGCAGTACTTC.

This clone came up once. This sequence joins TRBV7-9 and TRBJ1-1; D is unclear. Per the germline V gene, CDR1 is SEHNR and CDR2 is FQNEAQ (reference sequence). The V gene lost 2 bases and the J gene lost 1 base, with 5 bases spanning the gap. The CDR3 is 13 amino acids. The CDR3 DNA reads as TGTGCCAGCAGCTTAACGGGGAACACTGAAGCTTTCTTT. Translation: CASSLTGNTEAFF.

The chain recombines TRBV11-2 with TRBJ1-5; D may be TRBD1 (5 bases). Per germline, CDR1 SGHAT and CDR2 FQNNGV. Trimming took off 5 bases at V and 0 bases at J, with 20 bases between the two ends. The CDR3 length is 18 residues. CDR3 DNA sequence: TGTGCCAGCAGCCTGGGACGGTATGCGGCAGATAGCAATCAGCCCCAGCATTTT. Residues: CASSLGRYAADSNQPQHF. Combining the CDR3 with reference TRBV11-2 and TRBJ1-5 gives the whole variable domain EAGVAQSPRYKIIEKRQSVAFWCNPISGHATLYWYQQILGQGPKLLIQFQNNGVVDDSQLPKDRFSAERLKGVDSTLKIQPAKLEDSAVYLCASSLGRYAADSNQPQHFGDGTRLSIL.

There are a few counts of this clone. J is TRBJ2-7 and V is TRBV27; tentatively, D is TRBD1 or TRBD2 (6 bases each). The V gene lost 2 bases and the J gene lost 7 bases, with 15 bases spanning the gap. The CDR3 consists of 14 residues. CDR1 and CDR2 from the germline V gene are MNHEY and SMNVEV (reference sequence). The CDR3 loop is CASSLDGGRREQYF. The DNA of the CDR3 is TGTGCCAGCAGTTTAGACGGGGGCAGAAGGGAGCAGTACTTC.

The chain is built from TRBV2 and TRBJ2-5; D not certain. Germline assignment: CDR1 SNHLY and CDR2 FYNNEI. Trimming took off 5 bases at V and 4 bases at J, with 5 bases between the two ends. The CDR3 length is 11 residues. The CDR3 sequence is CASSIVETQYF. The CDR3 nucleotides read TGTGCCAGCAGTATCGTAGAGACCCAGTACTTC.

As regards this clone: At one of its ends the junction is not consistent with the germline gene, which may arise from a read error. The chain carries TRBV7-7 and TRBJ2-2; perhaps TRBD2 as D (5 bases). This CDR3 has 17 amino acids. Germline V CDR1 and CDR2: SSHAT, FNYEAQ (reference sequence). This chain's CDR3 is CASSLGGAWARTGELFF. CDR3 nucleotide sequence: TGTGCTAGCAGCTTAGGAGGAGCATGGGCTCGCACCGGGGAGCTGTTTTTT.

The V and J genes are TRBV27 and TRBJ1-6; perhaps TRBD1 as D (6 bases). The CDR3 is 14 residues long. The V and J ends lost 1 base and 10 bases respectively, with 11 bases between them. Germline V gene data show CDR1 as MNHEY and CDR2 as SMNVEV (reference sequence). The CDR3 loop is CASSLYREGSPLHF. DNA of the CDR3: TGTGCCAGCAGTTTATACAGGGAAGGATCACCCCTCCACTTT.

This chain connects TRBV24-1 to TRBJ2-1, with D possibly called TRBD1 or TRBD2 (5 bases each). In germline, CDR1 is KGHDR, CDR2 SFDVKD. The length of the CDR3 is 13 residues. Between the trimmed V and J ends, which lost 5 bases and 7 bases, there was a span of 11 bases. The CDR3 loop reads CATSAPGTNEQFF. Written as DNA, the CDR3 is TGTGCCACCAGTGCACCGGGGACGAATGAGCAGTTCTTC.

The chain links TRBV4-2 to TRBJ2-3; 10 bases fit TRBD2. The germline V gene encodes CDR1 LGHNA and CDR2 YNFKEQ. There are 18 residues in the CDR3. The ends lost 6 bases at V and 4 bases at J; junction bases unmatched: 16. The CDR3 DNA follows: TGTGCCAGCAGACGTCGGGAAGCGGGGGGGAATAGGGCAGATACGCAGTATTTT. It specifies CASRRREAGGNRADTQYF.

V is TRBV5-1 and J is TRBJ2-1; 11 nucleotides match TRBD2. CDR3 length: 17 residues. V was clipped by 4 bases and J by 4 bases; unmatched bases: 10. Per the germline V gene, CDR1 is SGHRS and CDR2 is YFSETQ. CDR3 sequence (DNA): TGCGCCAGCAGCCAATATACTAGCGGGGGATTTTACAATGAGCAGTTCTTC. Translated, it gives CASSQYTSGGFYNEQFF.

The chain employs TRBV2 and TRBJ2-5; D is tentatively TRBD1 or TRBD2 (7 bases each). Trimming stripped 6 bases from V and 3 bases from J, with 20 bases between. There are 16 residues in the CDR3. Germline-derived CDR1 and CDR2 are SNHLY and FYNNEI. The CDR3 region has the DNA TGTGCCAGCAGCCCCTGGGGAGGGGGCGCAGAAGAGACCCAGTACTTC. It translates to CASSPWGGGAEETQYF.

As regards this clone: The same CDR3 arises from other DNA sequences in this sample as well. This chain links TRBV6-5 with TRBJ1-6; D is perhaps TRBD1 (6 bases). The CDR3 runs 13 residues. Trimming pared 4 bases from V and 7 bases from J, leaving 8 bases between. Germline lookup yields CDR1 MNHEY and CDR2 SVGAGI. The CDR3: CASSSTGNSPLHF. CDR3 bases: TGTGCCAGCAGTTCTACAGGGAATTCACCCCTCCACTTT.

The rearrangement joins TRBV23-1 to TRBJ1-4; 12 nucleotides align to TRBD1. TRBV23-1 is an open reading frame, and its role is uncertain. CDR3 length: 16 residues. Trimming at V came to 4 bases and at J to 7 bases, leaving 7 bases not matched to a gene. The DNA of the CDR3 is TGCGCCAGCAGTCCGAACCGGGACAGGGGGCTTGAAAAACTGTTTTTT. This codes for CASSPNRDRGLEKLFF.